Listed here are 7 T cell receptor beta chains from one sample, sequenced in a study of human T cells and chemical hapten exposure. From the RACE reads, TCRdb called clonotypes with MiXCR, one entry per CDR3 protein. This table has 280,000 or so distinct CDR3 sequences, over 7.5% appearing once. Time point noted: pre-sensitization, week 0. Treatment reported: therapeutic diphenylcyclopropenone sensitization with weekly scalp DPC. Sequencing was performed on whole blood, taken in connection with sensitization to the hapten diphenylcyclopropenone (DPC). All receptors derive from a man younger than 35 with alopecia areata. Some clones in this sample may be carry-over from other donors' samples.

At least ten counts were recorded for this clonotype. The chain uses TRBV4-3 and TRBJ1-1; D might be TRBD1 (5 bases). Germline CDR1 reads LGHNA; CDR2 reads YSLEER. The CDR3 length is 13 residues. Trimming stripped 3 bases from V and 5 bases from J, with 10 bases between. The CDR3 spells CASSHGHRTEAFF. CDR3 in DNA: TGCGCCAGCAGCCACGGACACAGGACTGAAGCTTTCTTT.

The rearrangement joins TRBV7-9 to TRBJ2-4; no definite D call. V was pared by 5 bases and J by 3 bases, with 20 bases between. Germline V lookup: CDR1 SEHNR, CDR2 FQNEAQ (reference sequence). The CDR3 runs 17 residues. The CDR3 nucleotides are TGTGCCAGCAGCAAAACCGGAGTTTCTTTGGGCAAAAACATTCAGTACTTC. It is translated as CASSKTGVSLGKNIQYF.

There are many counts of this clonotype. The chain links TRBV6-2 or TRBV6-3 to TRBJ2-3, with D unresolved. Trimming left V 7 bases short and J 1 base short, with 3 bases between. Germline-derived CDR1 and CDR2 are MNHEY and SVGEGT. This CDR3 has 11 residues. CDR3 region: CASKGTDTQYF. CDR3 coding DNA: TGTGCCAGCAAGGGCACAGATACGCAGTATTTT.

This clonotype has more than one count but fewer than ten. The chain combines TRBV20-1 with TRBJ1-1; TRBD1 aligns across 8 bases. The CDR3 extends over 15 amino acids. V shed 2 bases and J 2 bases; nucleotides not matched to a gene: 7. Germline CDR1 reads DFQATT; CDR2 reads SNEGSKA (reference sequence). The CDR3 region has the DNA TGCAGTGCTAGAAACCAGGGGGCGAAAAACACTGAAGCTTTCTTT. It encodes CSARNQGAKNTEAFF.

This clonotype turned up a few times. V gene TRBV12-3 or TRBV12-4 combines with J gene TRBJ1-1; D call uncertain. V lost 6 bases and J 0 bases, leaving 8 bases between the germline ends. The CDR3 is 13 amino acids. Written as DNA, the CDR3 is TGTGCCAGCAGGAAACAGCTGAACACTGAAGCTTTCTTT. Its protein is CASRKQLNTEAFF.

This clonotype was observed a few times. V is TRBV7-9 and J is TRBJ2-5; D possibly matches TRBD1 or TRBD2 (5 bases each). Germline V CDR1 and CDR2: SEHNR, FQNEAQ (reference sequence). The CDR3 spans 15 residues. Trimming left V 3 bases short and J 5 bases short, with 16 bases between. The CDR3 reads CASSLGWGNKETQYF. The CDR3 DNA sequence: TGTGCCAGCAGCTTGGGATGGGGGAATAAGGAGACCCAGTACTTC.

This clonotype was detected a few times. The V call is TRBV27, the J call TRBJ1-2; the match to TRBD1 covers 7 bases. The CDR3 runs to 14 residues. V gave up 3 bases and J gave up 8 bases; unmatched junction bases: 9. Germline CDR1 is MNHEY and CDR2 is SMNVEV (reference sequence). CDR3 loop: CASSFLGGADGYTF. The DNA of the CDR3 is TGTGCCAGCAGTTTTCTAGGGGGCGCGGACGGCTACACCTTC.